This TCR beta chain was documented in a study of regulatory T cells in long-lasting Graves disease. Study findings and constraints: Sampling was limited to peripheral blood rather than thyroid tissue.

The TCR beta library used iRepertoire HTBI primers with Arm-PCR amplification of CDR3. Using its own MiXCR run on the multiplex PCR reads, TCRdb lists one record per CDR3 protein. This table holds around 400,000 distinct CDR3 sequences, 20% to 30% found once. The CDR3 runs to 17 residues. The V gene's germline CDR1 is SEHNR and CDR2 FQNEAQ (reference sequence). Trimming cost V 4 bases and J 2 bases; bases outside gene matches: 3. This clonotype came up many times. Its matching antigen is unknown. Time point given: persistent/refractory GD, antithyroid drugs over 5 years with positive TRAb. Making the TCR library involved RNA that had been extracted from PBMCs.

V gene TRBV7-9 combines with J gene TRBJ2-4; TRBD2 matches 15 bases. The clonotype was recovered from a female donor with Graves disease. The specimen was peripheral blood mononuclear cells (PBMCs), collected when the disease was refractory, from a patient treated with antithyroid drugs. The CDR3 region is CASSSGTSGRTKNIQYF. The CDR3 coding sequence is TGTGCCAGCAGCTCGGGGACTAGCGGGAGGACCAAAAACATTCAGTACTTC.